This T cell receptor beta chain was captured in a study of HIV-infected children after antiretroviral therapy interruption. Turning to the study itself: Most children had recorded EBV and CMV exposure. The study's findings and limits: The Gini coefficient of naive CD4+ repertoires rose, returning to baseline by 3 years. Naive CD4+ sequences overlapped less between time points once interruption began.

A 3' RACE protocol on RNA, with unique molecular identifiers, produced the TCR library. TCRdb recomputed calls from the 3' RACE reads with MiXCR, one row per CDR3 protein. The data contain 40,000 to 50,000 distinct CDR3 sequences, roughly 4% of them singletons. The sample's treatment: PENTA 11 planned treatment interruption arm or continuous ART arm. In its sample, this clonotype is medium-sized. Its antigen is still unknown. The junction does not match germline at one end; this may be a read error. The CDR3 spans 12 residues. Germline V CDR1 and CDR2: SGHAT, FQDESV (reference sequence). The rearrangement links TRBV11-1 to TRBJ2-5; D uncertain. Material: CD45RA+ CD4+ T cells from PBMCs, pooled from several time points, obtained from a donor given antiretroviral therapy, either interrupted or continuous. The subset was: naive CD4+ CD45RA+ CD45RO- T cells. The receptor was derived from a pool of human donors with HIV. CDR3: CASSLRQDTQYF. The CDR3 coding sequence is TGTGCCAGCAGTCTCCGGCAAGACACCCAGTACTTT.